These 11 T cell receptor beta chains were all obtained from the same sample, sequenced in a study of blood T cell repertoires in COVID-19. Only in-frame clones appear in the TCRdb table, and some are missing; sequencing was by immunoSEQ multiplex PCR. The data contain fewer than 400,000 clones, around 85% of them singletons. Sequenced sample: PBMCs or T cells enriched from blood (not recorded which). These receptors were obtained from a woman in her 30s who had been exposed to COVID-19.

V usage is TRBV18 and J usage is TRBJ2-1, with TRBD2 matching over 9 bases. The V segment lost 2 bases and the J segment 1 base; nucleotides outside the gene matches: 6. Germline CDR1 KGHSH, CDR2 LQKENI. CDR3 length equals 17 residues. CDR3 DNA: TGTGCCAGCTCACCAGGGGGTAGCGGGGGTTCCTACAATGAGCAGTTCTTC. As protein: CASSPGGSGGSYNEQFF. The full variable domain, rest sourced from reference TRBV18 and TRBJ2-1, is NAGVMQNPRHLVRRRGQEARLRCSPMKGHSHVYWYRQLPEEGLKFMVYLQKENIIDESGMPKERFSAEFPKEGPSILRIQQVVRGDSAAYFCASSPGGSGGSYNEQFFGPGTRLTVL.

The V and J genes are TRBV7-3 and TRBJ2-7; 10 bases agree with TRBD2. Germline loops: CDR1 SGHTA, CDR2 FQGTGA. J was trimmed by 4 bases and V by 2 bases; bases with no gene match: 5. This CDR3 comprises 15 residues. The CDR3 DNA reads as TGTGCCAGCAGCTTATATTCTAGCGGGAGTTACGAGCAGTACTTC. Its translation is CASSLYSSGSYEQYF.

This clone has only one observation. V and J are TRBV6-1 and TRBJ1-6; tentatively, D is TRBD1 (5 bases). The CDR3 runs to 13 residues. Trimming removed 3 bases from V and 7 bases from J, with 7 bases in between. CDR1 is MNHNS and CDR2 is SASEGT in the germline V gene. The DNA of the CDR3 is TGTGCCAGCAGTGATGGACAAAATTCACCCCTCCACTTT. This codes for CASSDGQNSPLHF.

The chain carries TRBV13 and TRBJ1-5; D is possibly TRBD1 (5 bases). With 4 bases removed from V and 4 bases from J, the gap between germline ends came to 17 bases. The CDR3 loop spans 16 amino acids. Germline values: CDR1 PRHDT, CDR2 FYEKMQ (reference sequence). This chain's CDR3 is CASSSRRLGTNQPQHF. CDR3 bases: TGTGCCAGCAGCTCCCGTCGGTTGGGGACTAATCAGCCCCAGCATTTT.

The chain links TRBV27 to TRBJ2-1; the match to TRBD2 covers 8 bases. The CDR3 sequence is 15 residues long. Unmatched junction bases numbered 9, after V lost 3 bases and J lost 8 bases. CDR1 and CDR2 (germline): MNHEY, SMNVEV (reference sequence). The CDR3 sequence: CASSFNGGAMDEQFF. DNA of the CDR3: TGTGCCAGCAGTTTTAACGGGGGGGCAATGGATGAGCAGTTCTTC.

The chain combines TRBV19 with TRBJ1-2, with a possible D match to TRBD1 (6 bases). CDR1 is LNHDA and CDR2 is SQIVND in the germline V gene (reference sequence). V lost 7 bases, J lost 5 bases, and 20 bases lay in between. CDR3 length: 15 residues. The CDR3 sequence is CASTPAPGHAYGYTF. Written as DNA, the CDR3 is TGTGCCAGTACCCCAGCCCCGGGACATGCTTATGGCTACACCTTC.

This sequence joins TRBV9 and TRBJ2-1; 7 nucleotides line up with TRBD1. Trimming cost V 4 bases and J 0 bases; bases outside gene matches: 19. There are 20 residues in the CDR3. Germline CDR1 is SGDLS and CDR2 is YYNGEE. CDR3 protein: CASSSPRGQKFPSSYNEQFF. The CDR3 nucleotides are TGTGCCAGCAGCTCCCCGAGGGGACAGAAGTTCCCGAGCTCCTACAATGAGCAGTTCTTC. Full variable domain (remainder filled in from reference TRBV9 and TRBJ2-1): DSGVTQTPKHLITATGQRVTLRCSPRSGDLSVYWYQQSLDQGLQFLIQYYNGEERAKGNILERFSAQQFPDLHSELNLSSLELGDSALYFCASSSPRGQKFPSSYNEQFFGPGTRLTVL.

The chain uses TRBV28 and TRBJ1-5; TRBD1 matches at 9 bases. The V gene end was trimmed by 5 bases and the J gene end by 3 bases; junction bases not matched to a gene: 11. From germline, CDR1 is MDHEN and CDR2 SYDVKM. This CDR3 comprises 17 residues. The CDR3 DNA follows: TGTGCCAGCAGTACCCAAAATACAGGGGGCCTCAATCAGCCCCAGCATTTT. It specifies CASSTQNTGGLNQPQHF.

The chain has TRBV15 and TRBJ1-2, with D maybe TRBD1 (6 bases). Germline V gene data show CDR1 as LNHNV and CDR2 as YYDKDF (reference sequence). The CDR3 loop spans 15 amino acids. V was clipped by 0 bases and J by 8 bases, with 16 bases between them. CDR3 nucleotide sequence: TGTGCCACCAGCAGAGATACAGGGAGGGGATTCGGCTACACCTTC. Residues: CATSRDTGRGFGYTF. The full variable domain, with the rest looked up from reference TRBV15 and TRBJ1-2, is DAMVIQNPRYQVTQFGKPVTLSCSQTLNHNVMYWYQQKSSQAPKLLFHYYDKDFNNEADTPDNFQSRRPNTSFCFLDIRSPGLGDTAMYLCATSRDTGRGFGYTFGSGTRLTVV.

V usage is TRBV25-1 and J usage is TRBJ2-5; tentatively, D is TRBD2 (6 bases). Germline CDR1 MGHDK, CDR2 SYGVNS. CDR3 length equals 16 residues. V was clipped by 0 bases and J by 4 bases, with 15 bases between them. CDR3 nucleotides: TGTGCCAGCAGTGAATATAGGGCGGGAAGAACAGAGACCCAGTACTTC. Its protein is CASSEYRAGRTETQYF.

The chain carries TRBV9 and TRBJ2-7; 7 bases are shared with TRBD1. This CDR3 comprises 13 residues. Germline V lookup: CDR1 SGDLS, CDR2 YYNGEE. Trimming at V came to 7 bases and at J to 5 bases, leaving 9 bases not matched to a gene. CDR3 amino acids: CASEGTDGDEQYF. CDR3 sequence (DNA): TGTGCCAGCGAAGGGACAGATGGAGACGAGCAGTACTTC.